This is a list of T cell receptor beta chains from one sample in a study of shared T cell receptors in the human thymus. Assay: immunoSEQ multiplex PCR; the TCRdb copy retains only in-frame clones and omits some. This sample has 500,000 to 750,000 clones, with approximately 90% found just once. These data also formed part of another study, on human thymus T cells.

Sequenced material: thymocytes. Receptors originate from a boy less than two years old with a congenital heart defect. CDR3s include the opening cysteine and the closing phenylalanine or tryptophan. D genes are given only for firm matches.

d_gene	j_gene	v_gene	CDR3aa
NA	TRBJ2-7	TRBV14	CASLADLSYEQYF
NA	TRBJ1-2	TRBV4-1	CASSQVGTRDAYGYTF
NA	TRBJ1-1	TRBV7-9	CASSMGVAGARTEAFF
TRBD2	TRBJ2-7	TRBV10-1	CASRPGLAGGEQYF
TRBD1	TRBJ1-2	TRBV7-2	CASSLRTGGHYGYTF
TRBD2	TRBJ2-5	TRBV10-3	CAIRRLAGGVETQYF
TRBD2	TRBJ2-2	TRBV15	CATSSSGRSATGELFF
NA	TRBJ1-2	TRBV18	CASSPRGAAQNYGYTF
NA	TRBJ2-7	TRBV29-1	CSVRSGYEQYF
TRBD1	TRBJ2-5	TRBV7-2	CASSPNYRGTQETQYF
TRBD1	TRBJ2-7	TRBV2	CASSSGQGLEEQYF
TRBD2	TRBJ2-3	TRBV30	CAWSMERDTDTQYF
TRBD2	TRBJ2-3	TRBV15	CATSRDSRGRSTDTQYF
NA	TRBJ1-2	TRBV2	CASSEGTDPGGGYTF
NA	TRBJ2-3	TRBV20-1	CSALEPDTQYF
TRBD2	TRBJ2-7	TRBV6-4	CASSVTSGQGQYF
NA	TRBJ2-1	TRBV30	CAWSVGLANEQFF
NA	TRBJ2-3	TRBV11-2	CASSLVIRGAYTDTQYF
NA	TRBJ2-5	TRBV5-4	CASSLALEETQYF
NA	TRBJ2-3	TRBV30	CAWRGVDTQYF
NA	TRBJ1-2	TRBV6-4	CASTPIAGQRARGYGYTF
NA	TRBJ1-5	TRBV5-6	CASSFRGSVSPQHF
NA	TRBJ1-5	TRBV5-8	CASSLARGNQPQHF
TRBD2	TRBJ2-1	TRBV6-5	CASRQVAGVKNEQFF
NA	TRBJ2-7	TRBV7-9	CAPPVHEQYF
TRBD1	TRBJ1-3	TRBV18	CASSYKDRGSGNTIYF
NA	TRBJ2-5	TRBV7-2	CASSLGNPGETQYF
TRBD1	TRBJ2-4	TRBV7-6	CASSSRALDRGGNIQYF
TRBD1	TRBJ1-1	TRBV6-1	CASSATGADTEAFF
TRBD1	TRBJ1-1	TRBV5-1	CASSLGTGLNTEAFF
TRBD1	TRBJ2-7	TRBV18	CASSQPSGGPRGQYF
TRBD2	TRBJ2-1	TRBV29-1	CSVRLAGGANEQFF
NA	TRBJ1-1	TRBV5-1	CASSLAIGSVTEAFF
NA	NA	TRBV6-1	CASSASPEQYF
TRBD2	TRBJ2-3	TRBV6-1	CASSERTSGRPDTQYF
NA	NA	TRBV6-5	CASSYVEGDGAYEQYF
NA	TRBJ1-1	TRBV5-1	CASSLVRDTDTEAFF
TRBD2	TRBJ2-1	TRBV27	CASRVPSGSSYNEQFF
TRBD1	TRBJ2-7	TRBV28	CASSQRDRVGVEQYF
NA	TRBJ2-7	TRBV27	CASSPAYRVHEQYF
NA	TRBJ2-3	TRBV30	CAWSDLPRYGTDTQYF
NA	TRBJ1-3	TRBV30	CAWSVSGISGNTIYF
NA	TRBJ1-2	TRBV10-3	CAISASLEHSYGYTF
TRBD1	TRBJ2-5	TRBV28	CASSPQTGDQYF
TRBD2	TRBJ2-7	TRBV28	CASRRRLAVYEQYF
TRBD1	TRBJ1-2	TRBV5-6	CASSRGGQGEGYTF
NA	TRBJ1-1	TRBV4-1	CASSQEWRWTEAFF
NA	TRBJ1-1	TRBV4-1	CASSQDPRGRNTEAFF
NA	TRBJ1-1	TRBV6-1	CASSARGGGDTEAFF
TRBD1	TRBJ1-4	TRBV4-1	CASQMAHVHRTGTGATNEKLFF
TRBD1	TRBJ2-5	TRBV5-6	CASRGGGQETQYF
TRBD1	TRBJ2-1	TRBV11-1	CASSLVPGTGRNEQFF
TRBD2	TRBJ2-1	TRBV19	CASQSGLAEYNEQFF
NA	TRBJ1-1	TRBV12-2	CASRLRAGNHTEAFF
NA	TRBJ2-1	TRBV5-1	CASSLAEINQNRQFF